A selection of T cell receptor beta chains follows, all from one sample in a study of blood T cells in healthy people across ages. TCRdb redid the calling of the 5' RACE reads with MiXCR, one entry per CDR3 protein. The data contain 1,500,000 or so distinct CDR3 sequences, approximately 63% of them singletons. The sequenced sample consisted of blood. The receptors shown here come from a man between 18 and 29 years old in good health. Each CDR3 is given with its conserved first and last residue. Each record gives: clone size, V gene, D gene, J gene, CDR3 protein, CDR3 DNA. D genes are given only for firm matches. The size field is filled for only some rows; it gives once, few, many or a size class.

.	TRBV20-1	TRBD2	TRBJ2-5	CSASGSGRWEETQYF	TGCAGTGCTAGTGGAAGCGGGAGATGGGAAGAGACCCAGTACTTC
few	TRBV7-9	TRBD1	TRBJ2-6	CASSPPGQSISGANVLTF	TGTGCCAGCAGCCCGCCGGGACAGTCAATCTCTGGGGCCAACGTCCTGACTTTC
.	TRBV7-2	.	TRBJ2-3	CASSHPKGGRDTQYF	TGTGCCAGCAGCCACCCCAAGGGTGGGAGGGATACGCAGTATTTT
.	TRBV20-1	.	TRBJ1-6	CSAREPGPYRYNSPLHF	TGCAGTGCTAGAGAGCCGGGGCCCTACCGTTATAATTCACCCCTCCACTTT
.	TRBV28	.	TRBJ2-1	CASSPPLGDGDNEQFF	TGTGCCAGCAGTCCACCCTTAGGGGACGGGGACAATGAGCAGTTCTTC
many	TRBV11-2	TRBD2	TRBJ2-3	CASSPLAGVDTQYF	TGTGCCAGCAGCCCCCTAGCGGGGGTTGATACGCAGTATTTT
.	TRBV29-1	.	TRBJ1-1	CSVDTRRGFAGGAFF	TGCAGCGTTGACACTAGGAGGGGCTTTGCTGGGGGGGCTTTCTTT
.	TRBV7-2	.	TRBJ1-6	CASSSTTGRGSPLHF	TGTGCCAGCAGCTCCACAACCGGACGGGGTTCACCCCTCCACTTT
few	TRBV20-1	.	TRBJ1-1	CSATKIETPNTEAFF	TGCAGTGCTACGAAAATCGAGACACCGAACACTGAAGCTTTCTTT
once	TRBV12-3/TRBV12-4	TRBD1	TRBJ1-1	CASSFSGTGVTEAFF	TGTGCCAGCAGTTTTTCCGGGACAGGGGTAACTGAAGCTTTCTTT